This T cell receptor (beta chain) appears in the sequencing data of a study of cytomegalovirus exposure and HLA in healthy donors. Findings and limits, study-wide: Presence/absence analyses assumed roughly uniform sequencing depth across donors, which may not hold. Cytomegalovirus association was assigned to 170 or so TCR beta chains. It was shown in a later analysis that HLA-associated TCR beta chains were more clonally expanded than other, equally common chains. Both high specificity and high sensitivity reportedly marked the classifier's diagnosis of cytomegalovirus status.

Comments on this clone: The antigen remains unidentified.

PCR employed 60 Vbeta and 13 Jbeta primers. Some clones are missing from TCRdb's copy, which holds only in-frame ones; the method was immunoSEQ multiplex PCR. The data contain roughly 120,000 clones, roughly two thirds of them singletons. CDR3 length: 16 amino acids. Germline V gene sequence: CDR1 SGDLS, CDR2 YYNGEE. The V end lost 5 bases, the J end lost 0 bases, and 14 bases lay between the germline ends. V and J are TRBV9 and TRBJ2-2, with D unclear. This TCR came from a man aged 25 to 40 in good health and CMV-seropositive. The specimen sequenced was PBMCs. In DNA form, the CDR3 reads TGTGCCAGCAGACCTCGTGCGTCCCCGAACACCGGGGAGCTGTTTTTT. It translates to CASRPRASPNTGELFF.